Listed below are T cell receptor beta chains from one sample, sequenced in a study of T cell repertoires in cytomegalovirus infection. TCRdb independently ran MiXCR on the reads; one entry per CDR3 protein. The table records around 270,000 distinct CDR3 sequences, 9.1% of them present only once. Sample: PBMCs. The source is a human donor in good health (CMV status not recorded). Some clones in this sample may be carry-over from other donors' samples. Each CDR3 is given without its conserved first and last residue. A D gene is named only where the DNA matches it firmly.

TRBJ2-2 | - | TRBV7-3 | ASSLTGGTNTGELF
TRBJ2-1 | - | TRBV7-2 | ASSLGQPRVEQF
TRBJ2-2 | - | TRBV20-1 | SARVPRGTGELF
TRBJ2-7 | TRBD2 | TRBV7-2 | ASSLGISGGSNEQY
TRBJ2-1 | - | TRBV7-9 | ASSLLDEQF
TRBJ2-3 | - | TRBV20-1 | SAPVGVTDTQY
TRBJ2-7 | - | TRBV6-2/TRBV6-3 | ASSSGGSGTRFMY
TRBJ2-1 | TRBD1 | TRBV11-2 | ASRLTGGAGNEQF
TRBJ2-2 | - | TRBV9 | ASSVDGPGELF
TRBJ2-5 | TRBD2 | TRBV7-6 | ASSSGALAGAGETQY
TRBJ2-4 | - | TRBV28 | ASSLTDLAKNIQY
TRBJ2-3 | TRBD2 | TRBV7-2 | ASSLRLAGGADTQY
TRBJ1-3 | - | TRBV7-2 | ASSFVGTGGVRNTIY
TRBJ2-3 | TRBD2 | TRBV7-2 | ASSFGLAGPGVTQY
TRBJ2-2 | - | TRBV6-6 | ASSYSGLLGGELF
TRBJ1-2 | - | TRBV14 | ASSQDVQYGYT
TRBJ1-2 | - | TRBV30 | AWSHGHTNYGYT
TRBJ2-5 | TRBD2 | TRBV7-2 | ASSLVGRGTSGETQY
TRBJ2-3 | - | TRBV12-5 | ASGFGGLWTDTQY
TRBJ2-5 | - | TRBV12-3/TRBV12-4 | ASSRQQETQY